This T cell receptor beta chain appears in the sequencing data of a study of regulatory T cells in long-lasting Graves disease. Building the TCR beta libraries relied on iRepertoire HTBI primers, and CDR3 regions underwent Arm-PCR. One entry per CDR3 protein, called by TCRdb with MiXCR from the multiplex PCR reads. Altogether about 300,000 distinct CDR3 sequences are present, approximately 20% being singletons, with the ten largest covering around 36%. Time point noted: newly diagnosed GD, antithyroid drugs for less than 3 months. TCR sequences were obtained from RNA taken from PBMCs. Germline loops: CDR1 SGHKS, CDR2 YYEKEE (reference sequence). V was pared by 4 bases and J by 8 bases, with 13 bases between. The CDR3 totals 14 residues.

The sample was peripheral blood mononuclear cells (PBMCs), taken at new diagnosis, from a patient treated with antithyroid drugs. The TCR sequence derives from a female donor with Graves disease. This chain uses TRBV5-5 with TRBJ1-6; maybe TRBD1 (5 bases). CDR3 protein: CASSPIRGDSPLHF. CDR3 DNA: TGTGCCAGCAGCCCGATTCGAGGGGATTCACCCCTCCACTTT. Drawing the rest from reference TRBV5-5 and TRBJ1-6, the complete variable domain is DAGVTQSPTHLIKTRGQQVTLRCSPISGHKSVSWYQQVLGQGPQFIFQYYEKEERGRGNFPDRFSARQFPNYSSELNVNALLLGDSALYLCASSPIRGDSPLHFGNGTRLTVT.